The text below deals with one T cell receptor (beta chain). Its antigen is currently not known. Per-base qualities were not stored, and no clone one base away is much larger. In the germline V gene (reference sequence), CDR1 corresponds to WNHNN and CDR2 to SYGVQD. There are 17 amino acids in the CDR3, from cysteine to phenylalanine inclusive. Only CDR3 DNA remains: 51 bases, in frame from the first base. V is pared back by 10 bases and J by 3 bases, with 24 bases lying between the germline termini. This record comes from a study of blood T cells in healthy people across ages (dated by TCRdb to about 2015). Concerning the study at large: In model experiments, template switching captured about one uniquely barcoded TCR beta cDNA molecule for every two T cells. The study measured age-related changes in TCR beta repertoire diversity using deep sequencing normalized with unique cDNA molecular identifiers. The donors were divided into four age groups: young (average approximately 15 years), middle-aged (over 35), aged (approximately 62) and long-lived (about 80). To avoid experimental bias, donors of different ages were distributed randomly across sequencing lanes. Two additional independent replicas of 1 million unique cDNA reads from the same blood draw were analyzed for two donors (one aged 18 to 29 and one aged 80 or older).

Here is what the overall study found, with its caveats: Estimates of total diversity based on one million sequenced T cells were regarded as lower bounds and as underestimates. Compared with the aged group, the long-lived group had more naive CD4+ T cells, fewer expanded clones and increased TCR diversity, suggesting age selection. Observed TCR beta diversity per million T cells fell roughly linearly with age, and a significant reduction was already apparent by age approximately 40. The CMV infection status of donors was not known, potentially confounding age-related changes in expanded clonotypes. The percentage of naive T cells measured by flow cytometry correlated strongly with observed TCR beta diversity. Bulk unsorted PBMC profiling prevented conclusive comparison of naive and antigen-experienced compartments.

The donors were 40 or so Caucasian individuals from Russia, aged roughly 6 to 100 years, who were systemically healthy. Each donor gave around 9 milliliters of peripheral blood, collected into EDTA-treated Vacutainer tubes. Ficoll-Paque density-gradient centrifugation was used to isolate PBMCs, with at least 7 million per sample. Total RNA, at least 5.5 micrograms per sample, was extracted from PBMCs with Trizol reagent. The percentages of naive CD45RAhigh/CD27high T cells were determined by flow cytometry on a PBMC aliquot from every donor. Preparation of the library involved 5' RACE. Sequenced on an Illumina HiSeq 2500. A second PCR of about 6 to 11 cycles was performed with a sample-barcoded 5' primer and a J-beta primer mix. Each TCR beta cDNA molecule received a unique molecular identifier from a template-switch 5' adaptor carrying 12 random nucleotides. Each sample yielded at least 2.5 million CDR3-containing paired-end reads. All of the RNA was converted into first-strand cDNA using the Mint cDNA synthesis kit, with a TRBC-specific oligonucleotide serving as the primer. After uracil-DNA glycosylase treatment, a first 18-cycle PCR used universal primers M1SS and BC2_uni_R on all cDNA. Per the source publication's procedure: For normalization, 1 million high-quality reads, each with a distinct molecular identifier, were randomly selected from each sample. Reads sharing molecular identifiers were discarded rather than binned into consensus sequences. CDR3 identification, clonotype clustering and error correction used MiTCR with a Q25 quality threshold and the strictest error-elimination algorithm. Lower-bound total TCR beta diversity was estimated with a nonparametric unseen species model using Euler transformation. The raw public reads went through TCRdb reprocessing: fastp at Q25, MiXCR clone calling, in-frame beta chains kept. CDR3 protein duplicates are merged, each entry listing the most common genes and DNA. The V and J calls reflect TCRdb's pipeline rather than the authors' work. This sample gives roughly 1.6 million distinct CDR3 sequences in total; around 35% of them show up just once. 11% of the sample rests with the top ten.

The receptor was derived from a woman in her 30s in good health. The chain couples TRBV10-1 to TRBJ2-2; TRBD2 is perhaps the D gene, given 5 matching bases. The sequenced sample consisted of blood. The CDR3 here reads CATLALRDYHDTGELFF. The DNA sequence follows: TGCGCCACTCTGGCCCTCCGGGATTACCACGACACCGGGGAGCTGTTTTTT.